One and the same sample provided the 15 T cell receptor beta chains below, sequenced in a study of OX40 agonist ivuxolimab in advanced cancers. The assay was immunoSEQ multiplex PCR, and TCRdb's table has in-frame clones only and misses some. The sample contains about 69,000 clones, roughly 83% of which appear only once. Sequenced material: CD4+ or CD8+ T cells sorted from blood, taken in a trial of the OX40 agonist ivuxolimab. The receptors stem from an adult with an advanced solid tumor such as melanoma, head and neck, liver or kidney cancer.

The chain links TRBV28 to TRBJ1-5; tentatively, D is TRBD1 (5 bases). From germline, CDR1 is MDHEN and CDR2 SYDVKM. V lost 6 bases and J 7 bases, leaving 13 bases between the germline ends. The CDR3 contains 13 residues. The CDR3 DNA reads TGTGCCAGCAGCTTGGGCAGGGAACAGCCCCAGCATTTT. Translating it yields CASSLGREQPQHF.

CDR3 bases: TGCAGTGCTAGAGCCTCCTACGAGCAGTACTTC. Translating it yields CSARASYEQYF. The chain joins TRBV20-1 to TRBJ2-7; D not resolved. The germline CDR1 and CDR2 sequences are DFQATT and SNEGSKA (reference sequence). The length of the CDR3 is 11 residues. With 1 base removed from V and 0 bases from J, the gap between germline ends came to 1 base.

The genes are TRBV7-2 and TRBJ2-3; TRBD1 might be the D (6 bases). The CDR3 is 16 residues long. Trimming took 4 bases from V and 1 from J, leaving 15 bases between them. CDR1 and CDR2 (germline): SGHTA, FQGNSA. CDR3 protein: CASSWGHPGGTDTQYF. The DNA for the CDR3 is TGTGCCAGCAGCTGGGGACACCCAGGGGGCACAGATACGCAGTATTTT.

V usage is TRBV4-1 and J usage is TRBJ1-3, with D uncertain. Per the germline V gene, CDR1 is MGHRA and CDR2 is YSYEKL. With 3 bases removed from V and 0 bases from J, the gap between germline ends came to 15 bases. The CDR3 has 17 amino acids. The CDR3: CASSQIDMGFSGNTIYF. CDR3 in DNA: TGCGCCAGCAGCCAGATAGACATGGGGTTCTCTGGAAACACCATATATTTT.

V usage is TRBV5-6 and J usage is TRBJ1-2; perhaps TRBD1 as D (5 bases). Looked up from germline, CDR1 is SGHDT and CDR2 is YYEEEE. The CDR3 covers 18 residues. Trimming removed 2 bases from V and 0 bases from J, with 20 bases in between. CDR3 sequence (DNA): TGTGCCAGCAGCTTCAGGGACCAGCGGTACATGGCTAACTATGGCTACACCTTC. This translates into CASSFRDQRYMANYGYTF.

The chain is built from TRBV2 and TRBJ2-1; TRBD2 matches at 13 bases. J lost 0 bases, V lost 4 bases, and 9 bases had no gene match. Germline CDR1 is SNHLY and CDR2 is FYNNEI. This CDR3 spans 19 amino acids. CDR3 protein: CASSVPGTSGASSYNEQFF. CDR3 sequence (DNA): TGTGCCAGCAGTGTCCCCGGGACTAGCGGGGCGAGCTCCTACAATGAGCAGTTCTTC.

J is TRBJ2-5 and V is TRBV7-9, with TRBD2 as a possible D gene (5 bases). Judging by the DNA end, TRBJ2-7 fits better; the J call may be wrong. This CDR3 has 14 amino acids. Germline loops: CDR1 SEHNR, CDR2 FQNEAQ (reference sequence). The CDR3 sequence is CASSATTGIYEQYF. The CDR3 region has the DNA TGTGCCAGCAGCGCGACTACGGGCATTTACGAGCAGTACTTC.

The rearrangement uses TRBV27 and TRBJ1-2; 7 bases align to TRBD1. The CDR3 length is 14 residues. CDR1 and CDR2 (germline): MNHEY, SMNVEV (reference sequence). With 5 bases clipped from V and 4 bases from J, the junction kept 7 bases outside the gene matches. CDR3 coding DNA: TGTGCCAGCAGTCCTCGACAGGGCTCCTATGGCTACACCTTC. It specifies CASSPRQGSYGYTF.

This rearrangement joins TRBV18 to TRBJ1-3; D remains unclear. V lost 5 bases and J lost 2, with 10 bases in between. The CDR3 is made up of 14 amino acids. The germline gives CDR1 KGHSH, CDR2 LQKENI. The CDR3 nucleotides are TGTGCCAGCTCAGAATTACCGGCTGGAAACACCATATATTTT. Translating it yields CASSELPAGNTIYF.

This clone showed up just a few times. The V call is TRBV10-3, the J call TRBJ2-7; the D gene could be TRBD1 or TRBD2 (5 bases each). Trimming shortened V by 2 bases and J by 5 bases, and 7 bases separated the two germline ends. The length of the CDR3 is 12 residues. Germline CDR1 reads ENHRY; CDR2 reads SYGVKD. This CDR3 is CAISELGDEQYF. CDR3 DNA sequence: TGTGCCATCAGTGAGCTGGGGGACGAGCAGTACTTC.

The chain carries TRBV28 and TRBJ1-5; D unresolved. Deletions cut 5 bases from V and 5 bases from J, with 13 bases between. Germline assignment: CDR1 MDHEN and CDR2 SYDVKM. The CDR3 covers 14 residues. The CDR3 coding sequence is TGTGCCAGCAGTCAATGGCAGTCTCATCAGCCCCAGCATTTT. This encodes CASSQWQSHQPQHF.

This rearrangement joins TRBV28 to TRBJ1-1; D call uncertain. Germline assignment: CDR1 MDHEN and CDR2 SYDVKM. V shed 4 bases and J shed 11 bases, with 20 bases lying between them. This CDR3 spans 14 amino acids. Here the CDR3 DNA reads TGTGCCAGCAGTTCCGGGGTTTGGGGATTGAGGGCTTTCTTT. Its translation is CASSSGVWGLRAFF.

The genes are TRBV11-3 and TRBJ1-1, with D possibly TRBD1 on 5 matching bases. V lost 5 bases to trimming and J lost 3 bases, with 13 bases between them. This CDR3 comprises 14 residues. Looked up from germline, CDR1 is SGHNT and CDR2 is YENEEA. In DNA form, the CDR3 reads TGTGCCAGCAGCGAATACGGGGGGGACACTGAAGCTTTCTTT. Its translation: CASSEYGGDTEAFF.

This chain links TRBV18 with TRBJ2-7; D remains unclear. Trimming removed 1 base from V and 1 base from J, with 8 bases in between. Germline-derived CDR1 and CDR2 are KGHSH and LQKENI. The CDR3 loop spans 14 amino acids. The CDR3 region has the DNA TGTGCCAGCTCACCACTCCTCGAATCCTACGAGCAGTACTTC. Translating it yields CASSPLLESYEQYF.

The J gene is TRBJ2-5, the V gene TRBV7-2, with 7 bases fitting TRBD1. TRBJ2-7 explains the end of the DNA better; the J call may be wrong. This CDR3 spans 14 amino acids. CDR1 SGHTA and CDR2 FQGNSA come from the germline V gene. CDR3 residues: CASSSRQGRYEQYF. CDR3 bases: TGTGCCAGCAGCTCCCGACAGGGACGCTACGAGCAGTACTTC.